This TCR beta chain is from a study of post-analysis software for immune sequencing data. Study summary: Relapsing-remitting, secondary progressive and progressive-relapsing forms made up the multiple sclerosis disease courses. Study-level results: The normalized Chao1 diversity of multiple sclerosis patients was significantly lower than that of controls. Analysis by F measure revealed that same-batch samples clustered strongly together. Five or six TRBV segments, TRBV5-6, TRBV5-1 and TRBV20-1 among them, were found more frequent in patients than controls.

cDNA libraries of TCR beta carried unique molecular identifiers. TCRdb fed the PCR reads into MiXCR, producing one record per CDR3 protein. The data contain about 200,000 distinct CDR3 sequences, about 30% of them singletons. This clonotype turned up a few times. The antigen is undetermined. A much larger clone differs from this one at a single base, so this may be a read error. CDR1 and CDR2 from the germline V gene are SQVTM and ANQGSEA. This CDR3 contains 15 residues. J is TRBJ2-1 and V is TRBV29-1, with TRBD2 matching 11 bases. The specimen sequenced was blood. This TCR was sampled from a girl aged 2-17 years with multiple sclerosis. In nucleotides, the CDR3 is TGCAGCGTTAGACTAGCGGGGACCTCCCACAATGAGCAGTTCTTC. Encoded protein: CSVRLAGTSHNEQFF.